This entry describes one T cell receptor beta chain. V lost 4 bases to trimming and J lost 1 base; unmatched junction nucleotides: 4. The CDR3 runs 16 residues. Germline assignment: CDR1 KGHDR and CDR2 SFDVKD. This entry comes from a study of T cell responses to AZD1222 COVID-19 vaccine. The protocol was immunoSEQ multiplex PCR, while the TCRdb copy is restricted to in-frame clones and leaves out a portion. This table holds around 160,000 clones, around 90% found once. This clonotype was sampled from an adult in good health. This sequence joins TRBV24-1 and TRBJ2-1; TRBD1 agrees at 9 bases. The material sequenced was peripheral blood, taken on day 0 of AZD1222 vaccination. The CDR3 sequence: CATSDRGQGSYNEQFF. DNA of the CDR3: TGTGCCACCAGTGACCGGGGACAGGGATCCTACAATGAGCAGTTCTTC.